This TCR beta chain was identified during a study of shared clonotypes between healthy human individuals. Study-wide results and limits: Genetic and exposure-history diversity was limited by the small donor number. The sampled material consisted only of blood, and tissue repertoires are likely to differ.

Trimming removed 1 base at V and 0 bases at J, with 15 bases between. Germline values: CDR1 KGHSY, CDR2 FQNENV. The CDR3 is made up of 17 amino acids. The protocol was immunoSEQ multiplex PCR, while the TCRdb copy is restricted to in-frame clones and leaves out a portion. The sample shows some 1,900,000 clones, just under 95% of them seen only once. On this clone: Its matching antigen is unknown.

The naive CD8 subset, CD45RO-negative cells positively selected for CCR7, excluded terminally differentiated effector memory CD45RA+ cells. The study enrolled healthy HIV-negative adults without recent acute infections or vaccinations as donors. The TCR sequence derives from a man between 18 and 35 years old in good health. The sample was naive CD8+ T cells sorted from blood. This rearrangement joins TRBV16 to TRBJ1-1; D unresolved. CDR3 region: CASSQWVSDGLNTEAFF. The CDR3 DNA reads TGTGCCAGCAGCCAATGGGTATCGGACGGATTGAACACTGAAGCTTTCTTT. The full variable domain, completed using reference TRBV16 and TRBJ1-1, is GEEVAQTPKHLVRGEGQKAKLYCAPIKGHSYVFWYQQVLKNEFKFLISFQNENVFDETGMPKERFSAKCLPNSPCSLEIQATKLEDSAVYFCASSQWVSDGLNTEAFFGQGTRLTVV.